This T cell receptor beta chain comes out of a study of blood T cell repertoires in COVID-19. Here immunoSEQ multiplex PCR was the method, and the copy in TCRdb shows in-frame clones only, minus some. The sample yields 390,000 or so clones, more than 80% seen once. Germline V CDR1 and CDR2: LNHDA, SQIVND (reference sequence). The J segment lost 2 bases and the V segment lost 4 bases, leaving 10 bases of the junction unmatched. The CDR3 runs to 16 residues. The chain recombines TRBV19 with TRBJ1-1; 7 bases are a match to TRBD1. The sequenced material came from peripheral blood. The sequence derives from a woman aged 25 to 39 with COVID-19, enrolled during active disease. This CDR3 is CASSTDHYRGNTEAFF. The CDR3 coding sequence is TGTGCCAGTAGTACGGATCATTACAGGGGTAACACTGAAGCTTTCTTT.